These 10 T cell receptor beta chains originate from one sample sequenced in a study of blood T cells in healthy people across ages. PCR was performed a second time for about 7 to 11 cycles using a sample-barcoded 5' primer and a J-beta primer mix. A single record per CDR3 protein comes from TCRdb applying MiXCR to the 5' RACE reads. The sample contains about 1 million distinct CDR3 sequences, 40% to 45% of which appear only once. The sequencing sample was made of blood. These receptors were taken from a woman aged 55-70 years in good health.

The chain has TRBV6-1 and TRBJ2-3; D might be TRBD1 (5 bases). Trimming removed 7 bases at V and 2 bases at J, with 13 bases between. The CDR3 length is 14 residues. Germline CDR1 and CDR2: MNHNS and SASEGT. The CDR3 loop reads CASTADSLTDTQYF. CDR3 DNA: TGTGCCAGCACGGCCGACAGCCTCACAGATACGCAGTATTTT.

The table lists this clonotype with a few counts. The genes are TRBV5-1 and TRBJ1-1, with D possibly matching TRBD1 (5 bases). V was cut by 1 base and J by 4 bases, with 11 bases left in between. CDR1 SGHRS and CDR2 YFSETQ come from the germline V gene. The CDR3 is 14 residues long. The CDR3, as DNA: TGCGCCAGCAGCTTGTCTCAGGGTATCACTGAAGCTTTCTTT. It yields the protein CASSLSQGITEAFF.

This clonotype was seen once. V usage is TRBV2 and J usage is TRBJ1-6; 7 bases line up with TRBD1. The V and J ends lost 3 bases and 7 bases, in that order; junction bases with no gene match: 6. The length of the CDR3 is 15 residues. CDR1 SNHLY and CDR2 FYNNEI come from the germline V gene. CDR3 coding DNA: TGTGCCAGCAGTGATCCGACAGGGTCGAATTCACCCCTCCACTTT. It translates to CASSDPTGSNSPLHF. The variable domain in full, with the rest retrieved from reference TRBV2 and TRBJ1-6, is EPEVTQTPSHQVTQMGQEVILRCVPISNHLYFYWYRQILGQKVEFLVSFYNNEISEKSEIFDDQFSVERPDGSNFTLKIRSTKLEDSAMYFCASSDPTGSNSPLHFGNGTRLTVT.

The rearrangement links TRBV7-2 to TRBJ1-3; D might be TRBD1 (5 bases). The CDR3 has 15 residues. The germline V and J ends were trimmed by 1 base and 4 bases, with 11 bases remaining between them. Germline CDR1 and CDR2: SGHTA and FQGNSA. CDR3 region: CASSLVGGGGNTIYF. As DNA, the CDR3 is TGTGCCAGCAGCTTAGTAGGCGGGGGGGGAAACACCATATATTTT.

This CDR3 reads CASSYGTGVDYGYTF. The CDR3 DNA reads as TGTGCCAGCAGTTACGGGACAGGGGTCGACTATGGCTACACCTTC. The chain uses TRBV6-5 and TRBJ1-2, with TRBD1 identical over 10 bases. The CDR3 length is 15 residues. Germline lookup yields CDR1 MNHEY and CDR2 SVGAGI. Trimming at V came to 2 bases and at J to 3 bases, leaving 3 bases not matched to a gene.

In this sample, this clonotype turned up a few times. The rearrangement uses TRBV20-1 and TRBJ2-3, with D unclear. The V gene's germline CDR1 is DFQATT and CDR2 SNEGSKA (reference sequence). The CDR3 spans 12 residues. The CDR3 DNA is TGCAGCCCTACGACTGCCGCCGTTACGCAGTATTTT. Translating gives CSPTTAAVTQYF.

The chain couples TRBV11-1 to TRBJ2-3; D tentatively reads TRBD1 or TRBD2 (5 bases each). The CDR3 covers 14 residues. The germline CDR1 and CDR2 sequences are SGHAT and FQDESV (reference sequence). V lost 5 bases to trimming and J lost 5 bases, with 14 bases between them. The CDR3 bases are TGTGCCAGCAGCCCCGGGGCCGGGTTAGATACGCAGTATTTT. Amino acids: CASSPGAGLDTQYF.

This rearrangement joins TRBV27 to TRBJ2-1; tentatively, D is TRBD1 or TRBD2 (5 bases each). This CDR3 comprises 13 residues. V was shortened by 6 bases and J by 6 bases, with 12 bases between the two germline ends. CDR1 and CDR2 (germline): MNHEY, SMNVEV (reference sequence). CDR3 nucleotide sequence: TGTGCCAGCAGCTGGGACGGAGCCAATGAGCAGTTCTTC. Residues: CASSWDGANEQFF.

CDR3: CASSPLAGGPDNEQFF. CDR3 DNA: TGTGCCAGCAGCCCATTAGCGGGAGGGCCAGACAATGAGCAGTTCTTC. The genes are TRBV11-2 and TRBJ2-1; 11 bases match TRBD2. This CDR3 spans 16 amino acids. V shed 5 bases and J 5 bases; nucleotides not matched to a gene: 8. Germline loops: CDR1 SGHAT, CDR2 FQNNGV.

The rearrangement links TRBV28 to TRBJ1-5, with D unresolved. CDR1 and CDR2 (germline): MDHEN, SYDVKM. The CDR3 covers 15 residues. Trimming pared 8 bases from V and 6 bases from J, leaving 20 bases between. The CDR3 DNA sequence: TGTGCCAGCCACAAGCCCAAGAATGGAGGTCAGCCCCAGCATTTT. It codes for CASHKPKNGGQPQHF.